A single sample gave rise to the 5 T cell receptor beta chains below, sequenced in a study of blood T cell repertoires in COVID-19. Clones were read by immunoSEQ multiplex PCR, and TCRdb kept only the in-frame ones, dropping some. The sample yields roughly 290,000 clones, 85% seen once. The specimen was peripheral blood. The receptors derive from a woman in her forties or fifties with active or convalescent COVID-19.

The V and J genes are TRBV6-5 and TRBJ2-1, with 10 positions matching TRBD2. Per germline, CDR1 MNHEY and CDR2 SVGAGI. The CDR3 is made up of 15 amino acids. Germline trimming cut 3 bases from V and 8 bases from J; bases unmatched to any gene: 7. CDR3 DNA sequence: TGTGCCAGCAGTTATTCGGGACTAGCGAGCGATGAGCAGTTCTTC. This gives the protein CASSYSGLASDEQFF.

This chain links TRBV30 with TRBJ2-2; a weak D match, TRBD1 (7 bases). The CDR3 spans 16 residues. The germline V and J ends were trimmed by 0 bases and 3 bases, with 14 bases remaining between them. CDR1 is GTSNPN, CDR2 SVGIG, per germline (reference sequence). This CDR3 is CAWSVRRGRDTGELFF. The CDR3, as DNA: TGTGCCTGGAGTGTTAGGAGGGGGCGCGACACCGGGGAGCTGTTTTTT.

The chain combines TRBV6-1 with TRBJ2-7; D might be TRBD1 (6 bases). Germline loops: CDR1 MNHNS, CDR2 SASEGT. There are 13 residues in the CDR3. V gave up 2 bases and J gave up 2 bases, with 7 bases separating them. The CDR3 protein is CASSETGPYEQYF. The CDR3 nucleotides are TGTGCCAGCAGTGAAACAGGGCCCTACGAGCAGTACTTC.

Points on this clone: Other DNA sequences in this specimen translate into the identical CDR3. The chain joins TRBV7-2 to TRBJ1-2, with TRBD1 matching 7 bases. The CDR3 loop spans 13 amino acids. The germline V gene has CDR1 SGHTA and CDR2 FQGNSA. Unmatched junction bases numbered 2, after V lost 1 base and J lost 6 bases. CDR3 loop: CASSLVQGDGYTF. The CDR3 coding sequence is TGTGCCAGCAGCTTAGTTCAGGGGGATGGCTACACCTTC.

This chain uses TRBV10-3 with TRBJ2-7; the match to TRBD2 covers 10 bases. Germline lookup yields CDR1 ENHRY and CDR2 SYGVKD. Trimming took 7 bases from V and 3 from J; bases not matched to a gene: 6. The CDR3 is 14 amino acids. The chain's CDR3 is CAINGPSGGYEQYF. The CDR3 DNA sequence: TGTGCCATCAATGGGCCTAGCGGGGGCTACGAGCAGTACTTC.